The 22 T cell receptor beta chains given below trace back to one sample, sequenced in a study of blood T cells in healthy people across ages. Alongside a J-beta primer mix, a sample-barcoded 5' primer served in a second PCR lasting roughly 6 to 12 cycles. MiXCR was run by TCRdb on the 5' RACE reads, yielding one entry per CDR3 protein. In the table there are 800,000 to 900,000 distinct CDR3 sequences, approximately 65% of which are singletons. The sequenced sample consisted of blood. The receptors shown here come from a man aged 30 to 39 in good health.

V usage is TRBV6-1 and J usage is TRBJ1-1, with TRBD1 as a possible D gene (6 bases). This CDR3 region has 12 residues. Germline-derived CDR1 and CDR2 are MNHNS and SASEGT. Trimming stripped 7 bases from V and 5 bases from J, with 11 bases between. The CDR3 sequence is CASKDRWTEAFF. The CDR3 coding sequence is TGTGCCAGCAAAGACAGGTGGACTGAAGCTTTCTTT.

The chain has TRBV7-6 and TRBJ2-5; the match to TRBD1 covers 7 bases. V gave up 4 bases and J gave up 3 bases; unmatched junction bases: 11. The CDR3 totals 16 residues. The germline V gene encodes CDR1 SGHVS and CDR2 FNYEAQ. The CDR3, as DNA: TGTGCCAGCAGCTCGCCCCCGGGACAGAATAAAGAGACCCAGTACTTC. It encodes CASSSPPGQNKETQYF.

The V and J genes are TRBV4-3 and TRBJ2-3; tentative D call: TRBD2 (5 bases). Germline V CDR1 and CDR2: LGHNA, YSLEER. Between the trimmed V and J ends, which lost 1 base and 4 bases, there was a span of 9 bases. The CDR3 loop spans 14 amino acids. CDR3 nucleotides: TGCGCCAGCAGCCAAGTTGTTAGCGCAGATACGCAGTATTTT. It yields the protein CASSQVVSADTQYF.

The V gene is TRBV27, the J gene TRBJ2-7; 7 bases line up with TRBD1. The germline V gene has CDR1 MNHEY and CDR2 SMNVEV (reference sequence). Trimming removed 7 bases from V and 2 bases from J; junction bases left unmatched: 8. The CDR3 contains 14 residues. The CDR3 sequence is CASTPGRGPYEQYF. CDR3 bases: TGTGCCAGCACCCCGGGTAGGGGGCCCTACGAGCAGTACTTC.

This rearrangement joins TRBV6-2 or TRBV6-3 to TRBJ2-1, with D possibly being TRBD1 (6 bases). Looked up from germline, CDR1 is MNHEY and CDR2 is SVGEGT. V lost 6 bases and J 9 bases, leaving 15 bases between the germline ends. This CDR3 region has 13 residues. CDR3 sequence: CASSVWTDSEQFF. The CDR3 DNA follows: TGTGCCAGCAGCGTCTGGACGGACAGTGAGCAGTTCTTC.

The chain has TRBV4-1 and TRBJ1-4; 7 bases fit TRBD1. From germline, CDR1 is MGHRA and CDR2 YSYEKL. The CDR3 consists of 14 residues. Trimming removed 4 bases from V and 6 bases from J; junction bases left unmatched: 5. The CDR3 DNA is TGCGCCAGCAGCCTTACAGGGGTATATGAAAAACTGTTTTTT. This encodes CASSLTGVYEKLFF.

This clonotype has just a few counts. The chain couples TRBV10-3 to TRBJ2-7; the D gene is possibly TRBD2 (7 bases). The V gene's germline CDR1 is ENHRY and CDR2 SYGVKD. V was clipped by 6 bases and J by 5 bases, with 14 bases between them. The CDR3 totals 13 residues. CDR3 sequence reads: CAIREGGSNEQYF. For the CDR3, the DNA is TGTGCCATCAGGGAGGGGGGGAGCAACGAGCAGTACTTC.

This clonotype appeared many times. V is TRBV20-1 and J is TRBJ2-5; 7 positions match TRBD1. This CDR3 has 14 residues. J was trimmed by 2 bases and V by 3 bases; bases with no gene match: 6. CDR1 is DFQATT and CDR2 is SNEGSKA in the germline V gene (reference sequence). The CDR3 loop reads CSARGDSPQETQYF. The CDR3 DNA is TGCAGTGCTAGGGGGGACAGTCCTCAAGAGACCCAGTACTTC.

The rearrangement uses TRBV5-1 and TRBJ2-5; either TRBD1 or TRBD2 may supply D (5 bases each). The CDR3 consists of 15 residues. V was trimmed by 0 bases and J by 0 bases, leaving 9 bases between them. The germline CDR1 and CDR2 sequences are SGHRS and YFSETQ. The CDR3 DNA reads TGCGCCAGCAGCTTGGCTGGGACGGACCAAGAGACCCAGTACTTC. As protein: CASSLAGTDQETQYF.

CDR3 loop: CASSPSTGSRRYEQYF. The CDR3 DNA reads TGTGCCAGCAGCCCTTCGACAGGGTCGAGACGCTACGAGCAGTACTTC. The chain links TRBV11-2 to TRBJ2-7; 7 bases are a match to TRBD1. There are 16 residues in the CDR3. The V gene's germline CDR1 is SGHAT and CDR2 FQNNGV. Trimming took 5 bases from V and 3 from J; bases not matched to a gene: 13.

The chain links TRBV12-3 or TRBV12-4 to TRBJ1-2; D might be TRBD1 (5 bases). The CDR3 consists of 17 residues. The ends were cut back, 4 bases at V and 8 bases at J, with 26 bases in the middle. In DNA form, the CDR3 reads TGTGCCAGCAGTTCCGCTACTTCCGGGACTCAATGGTGGGGCTACACCTTC. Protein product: CASSSATSGTQWWGYTF.

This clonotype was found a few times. CDR3 in DNA: TGTGCCAGCAGCTTAGCAGTCGTCAAGAGACAGGGTTACTACGAGCAGTACTTC. It is translated as CASSLAVVKRQGYYEQYF. The chain recombines TRBV7-2 with TRBJ2-5; TRBD1 agrees at 7 bases. The J call is in doubt because the DNA end fits TRBJ2-7 better. Per the germline V gene, CDR1 is SGHTA and CDR2 is FQGNSA. CDR3 size: 18 residues.

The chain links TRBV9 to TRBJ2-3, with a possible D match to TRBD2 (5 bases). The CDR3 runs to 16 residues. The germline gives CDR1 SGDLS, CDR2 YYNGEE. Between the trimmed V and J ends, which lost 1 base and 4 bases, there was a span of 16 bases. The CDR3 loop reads CASSVYLASSPDTQYF. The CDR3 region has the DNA TGTGCCAGCAGCGTATACCTAGCCTCATCCCCAGATACGCAGTATTTT.

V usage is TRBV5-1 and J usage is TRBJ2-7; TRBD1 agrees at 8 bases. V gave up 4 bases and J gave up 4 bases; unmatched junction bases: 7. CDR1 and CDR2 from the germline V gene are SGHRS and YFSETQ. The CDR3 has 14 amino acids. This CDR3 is CASSMGQEPYEQYF. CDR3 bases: TGCGCCAGCAGCATGGGACAGGAGCCTTACGAGCAGTACTTC.

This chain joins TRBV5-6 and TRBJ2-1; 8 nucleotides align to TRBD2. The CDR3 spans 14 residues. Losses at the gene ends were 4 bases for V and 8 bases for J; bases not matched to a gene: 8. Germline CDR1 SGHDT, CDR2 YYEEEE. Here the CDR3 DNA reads TGTGCCAGCAGCGCTTTAGCGGGGATCGATGAGCAGTTCTTC. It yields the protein CASSALAGIDEQFF.

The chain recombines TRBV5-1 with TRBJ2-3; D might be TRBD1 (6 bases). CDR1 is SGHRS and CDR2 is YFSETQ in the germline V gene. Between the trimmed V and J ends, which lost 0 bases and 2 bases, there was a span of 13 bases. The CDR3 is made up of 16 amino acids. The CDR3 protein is CASSLALSGDTDTQYF. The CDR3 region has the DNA TGCGCCAGCAGCTTGGCCCTATCAGGGGACACAGATACGCAGTATTTT.

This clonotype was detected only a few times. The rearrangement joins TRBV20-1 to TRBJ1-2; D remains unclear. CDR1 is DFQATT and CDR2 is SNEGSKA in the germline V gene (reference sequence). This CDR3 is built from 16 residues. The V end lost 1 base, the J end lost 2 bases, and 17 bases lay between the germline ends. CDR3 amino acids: CSARGQPSTPNYGYTF. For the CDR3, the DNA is TGCAGTGCTAGAGGGCAGCCGAGCACTCCCAACTATGGCTACACCTTC.

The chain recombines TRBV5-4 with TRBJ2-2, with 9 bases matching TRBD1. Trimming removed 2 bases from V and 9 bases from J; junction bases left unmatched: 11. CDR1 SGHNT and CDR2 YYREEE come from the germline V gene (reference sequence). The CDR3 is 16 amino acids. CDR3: CASSLPGTGKLRELFF. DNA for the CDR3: TGTGCCAGCAGCTTACCAGGGACAGGGAAGCTCCGGGAGCTGTTTTTT.

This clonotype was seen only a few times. The DNA for the CDR3 is TGTGCCAGCAGTCGGACAGGGAGCCTGGGAGAGCAGTACTTC. This codes for CASSRTGSLGEQYF. V gene TRBV6-5 combines with J gene TRBJ2-7; 8 bases fit TRBD1. The trim removed 5 bases at V and 7 bases at J, leaving 10 bases unmatched. The germline V gene encodes CDR1 MNHEY and CDR2 SVGAGI. This CDR3 region has 14 residues.

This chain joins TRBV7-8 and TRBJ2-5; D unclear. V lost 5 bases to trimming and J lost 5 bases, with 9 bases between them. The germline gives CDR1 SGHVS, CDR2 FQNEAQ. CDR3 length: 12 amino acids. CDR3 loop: CASSRAAETQYF. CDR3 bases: TGTGCCAGCAGCCGGGCCGCGGAGACCCAGTACTTC.

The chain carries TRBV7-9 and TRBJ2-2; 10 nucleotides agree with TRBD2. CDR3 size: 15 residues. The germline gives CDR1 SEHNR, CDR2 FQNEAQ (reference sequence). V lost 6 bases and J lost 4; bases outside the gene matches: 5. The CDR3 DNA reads TGTGCCAGCAGTCGGACTAGCGGACTCACCGGGGAGCTGTTTTTT. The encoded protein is CASSRTSGLTGELFF.

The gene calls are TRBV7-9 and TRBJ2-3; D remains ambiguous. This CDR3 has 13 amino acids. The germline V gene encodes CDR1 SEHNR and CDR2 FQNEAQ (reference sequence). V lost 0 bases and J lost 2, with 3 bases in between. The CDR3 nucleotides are TGTGCCAGCAGCTTAGCCTTCACAGATACGCAGTATTTT. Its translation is CASSLAFTDTQYF.